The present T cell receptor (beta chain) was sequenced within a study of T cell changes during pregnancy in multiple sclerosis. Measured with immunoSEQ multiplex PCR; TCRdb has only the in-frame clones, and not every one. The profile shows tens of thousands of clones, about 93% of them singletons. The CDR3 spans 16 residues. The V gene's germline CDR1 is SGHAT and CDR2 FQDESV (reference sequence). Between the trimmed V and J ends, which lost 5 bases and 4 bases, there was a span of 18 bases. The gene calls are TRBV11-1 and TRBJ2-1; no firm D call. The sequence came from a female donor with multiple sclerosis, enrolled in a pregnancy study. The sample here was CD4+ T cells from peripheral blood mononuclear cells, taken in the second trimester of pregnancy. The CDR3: CASSPLENARYNEQFF. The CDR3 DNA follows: TGTGCCAGCAGCCCCCTCGAGAACGCCCGATACAATGAGCAGTTCTTC.